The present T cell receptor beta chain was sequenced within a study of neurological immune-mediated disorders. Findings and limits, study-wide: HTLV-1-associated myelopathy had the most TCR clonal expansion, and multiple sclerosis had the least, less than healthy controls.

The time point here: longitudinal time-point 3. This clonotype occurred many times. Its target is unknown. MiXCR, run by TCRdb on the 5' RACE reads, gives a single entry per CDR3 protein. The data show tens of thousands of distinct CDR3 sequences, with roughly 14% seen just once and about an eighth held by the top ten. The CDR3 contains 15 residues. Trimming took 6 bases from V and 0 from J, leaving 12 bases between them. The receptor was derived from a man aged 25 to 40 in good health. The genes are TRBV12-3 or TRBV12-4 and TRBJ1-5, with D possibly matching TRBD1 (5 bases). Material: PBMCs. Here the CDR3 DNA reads TGTGCCAGCAGGAGCGGGACCCTTAGCAATCAGCCCCAGCATTTT. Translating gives CASRSGTLSNQPQHF.